Below are 24 T cell receptor beta chains sequenced from a single sample in a study of cytomegalovirus exposure and HLA in healthy donors. PCR employed 60 Vbeta and 13 Jbeta primers. Clones were sequenced by immunoSEQ multiplex PCR, and TCRdb holds only the in-frame ones, with some missing. Of about 160,000 clones in the sample, 60% to 85% were seen once. The sample comprised PBMCs. These TCRs come from a man aged 25 to 45 in good health and CMV-seropositive.

The chain carries TRBV7-9 and TRBJ2-5; 7 bases line up with TRBD1. This CDR3 contains 15 residues. Germline CDR1 is SEHNR and CDR2 is FQNEAQ (reference sequence). V lost 4 bases to trimming and J lost 5 bases; unmatched junction nucleotides: 10. DNA for the CDR3: TGTGCCAGCAGCTACCAGACAGGGCGAGAGGAGACCCAGTACTTC. Amino acids: CASSYQTGREETQYF.

Notes on this clone: A junction boundary mismatches the germline segment, possibly from a read error. The V gene is TRBV7-8, the J gene TRBJ1-5; maybe TRBD1 (5 bases). This CDR3 is 14 amino acids long. CDR1 and CDR2 (germline): SGHVS, FQNEAQ. The CDR3: CASSIARGESAQHF. CDR3 sequence (DNA): TGTGCCAGCAGCATAGCGCGGGGGGAATCAGCCCAGCATTTT.

The chain is built from TRBV7-9 and TRBJ2-5; 12 nucleotides match TRBD1. The V segment lost 4 bases and the J segment 5 bases; nucleotides outside the gene matches: 5. Germline assignment: CDR1 SEHNR and CDR2 FQNEAQ (reference sequence). CDR3 length: 15 amino acids. The CDR3 protein is CASSSGTGGLETQYF. CDR3 DNA sequence: TGTGCCAGCAGCTCTGGGACAGGGGGCTTGGAGACCCAGTACTTC.

This clone was seen a single time. The V call is TRBV6-6, the J call TRBJ2-7; D call uncertain. The germline CDR1 and CDR2 sequences are MNHNY and SVGAGI (reference sequence). The CDR3 is 13 amino acids. CDR3 amino acids: CVSSRELSYEQYF. The CDR3 coding sequence is TGTGTCTCCTCCCGAGAGCTCTCCTACGAGCAGTACTTC.

The chain combines TRBV5-6 with TRBJ1-2; 9 bases line up with TRBD1. V gave up 3 bases and J gave up 4 bases; unmatched junction bases: 4. The CDR3 totals 14 residues. Looked up from germline, CDR1 is SGHDT and CDR2 is YYEEEE. The CDR3 loop is CASSSDRGAYGYTF. The CDR3 DNA sequence: TGTGCCAGCAGCTCCGACAGGGGGGCCTATGGCTACACCTTC.

The V call is TRBV15, the J call TRBJ2-7, with a tentative D call TRBD1 (5 bases). Looked up from germline, CDR1 is LNHNV and CDR2 is YYDKDF (reference sequence). The germline V and J ends were trimmed by 3 bases and 4 bases, with 13 bases remaining between them. This CDR3 has 14 amino acids. CDR3 bases: TGTGCCACCAGCAGGCTGGGGCTCGATTACGAGCAGTACTTC. Protein: CATSRLGLDYEQYF.

Only one count was recorded for this clone. V and J are TRBV7-8 and TRBJ2-1; 12 bases fit TRBD2. Losses at the gene ends were 2 bases for V and 4 bases for J; bases not matched to a gene: 9. The CDR3 extends over 18 amino acids. Per germline, CDR1 SGHVS and CDR2 FQNEAQ. The CDR3 protein is CASSLRGLAGGTYNEQFF. The CDR3 DNA reads as TGTGCCAGCAGCTTACGAGGGCTAGCGGGGGGGACATACAATGAGCAGTTCTTC.

The J gene is TRBJ2-7, the V gene TRBV28; 8 nucleotides agree with TRBD1. Germline assignment: CDR1 MDHEN and CDR2 SYDVKM. This CDR3 contains 15 residues. With 2 bases clipped from V and 0 bases from J, the junction kept 3 bases outside the gene matches. The CDR3 sequence is CASSLGRGLSYEQYF. CDR3 nucleotide sequence: TGTGCCAGCAGTTTAGGCAGGGGGCTCTCCTACGAGCAGTACTTC.

V is TRBV25-1 and J is TRBJ1-1; D remains ambiguous. The length of the CDR3 is 13 residues. CDR1 and CDR2 (germline): MGHDK, SYGVNS. Deletions cut 6 bases from V and 1 base from J, with 9 bases between. CDR3 nucleotides: TGTGCCAGCAGGGGTGAGGGGAACACTGAAGCTTTCTTT. Residues: CASRGEGNTEAFF.

The chain combines TRBV13 with TRBJ2-7, with D possibly being TRBD2 (6 bases). V shed 5 bases and J shed 6 bases, with 8 bases lying between them. The germline V gene has CDR1 PRHDT and CDR2 FYEKMQ (reference sequence). This CDR3 has 11 residues. CDR3 in DNA: TGTGCCAGCAGCCGCGGGGCCGAGCAGTACTTC. This sequence encodes CASSRGAEQYF. Complete variable domain (other parts from reference TRBV13 and TRBJ2-7): AAGVIQSPRHLIKEKRETATLKCYPIPRHDTVYWYQQGPGQDPQFLISFYEKMQSDKGSIPDRFSAQQFSDYHSELNMSSLELGDSALYFCASSRGAEQYFGPGTRLTVT.

V gene TRBV15 combines with J gene TRBJ1-2; tentative D call: TRBD1 (5 bases). The germline V gene has CDR1 LNHNV and CDR2 YYDKDF (reference sequence). The CDR3 contains 14 residues. Trimming stripped 1 base from V and 2 bases from J, with 8 bases between. In DNA form, the CDR3 reads TGTGCCACCAGCAGAGGTACAGGAAACTATGGCTACACCTTC. Translation: CATSRGTGNYGYTF.

V usage is TRBV27 and J usage is TRBJ2-7; maybe TRBD1 (5 bases). V lost 2 bases and J 3 bases, leaving 11 bases between the germline ends. This CDR3 contains 14 residues. Germline CDR1 reads MNHEY; CDR2 reads SMNVEV (reference sequence). The CDR3 DNA reads TGTGCCAGCAGTTTAAGGGGCAACAACTACGAGCAGTACTTC. Protein: CASSLRGNNYEQYF.

The CDR3 protein is CASSPSQRTAFEQYF. Written as DNA, the CDR3 is TGTGCCAGCAGCCCGAGCCAGCGGACAGCTTTCGAGCAGTACTTC. V usage is TRBV5-4 and J usage is TRBJ2-7, with a possible D match to TRBD1 (6 bases). V shed 4 bases and J shed 6 bases, with 20 bases lying between them. CDR1 SGHNT and CDR2 YYREEE come from the germline V gene (reference sequence). This CDR3 has 15 residues.

In this sample, this clone turned up once. V usage is TRBV6-4 and J usage is TRBJ1-5; TRBD1 agrees at 7 bases. The CDR3 has 15 amino acids. After removal of 7 bases from V and 5 bases from J, the junction contained 11 bases not matched to a gene. Germline values: CDR1 MRHNA, CDR2 SNTAGT. CDR3 sequence reads: CASKIQGEVDQPQHF. DNA for the CDR3: TGTGCCAGCAAAATTCAGGGGGAGGTGGATCAGCCCCAGCATTTT.

This rearrangement joins TRBV29-1 to TRBJ1-2, with D hard to call. Per germline, CDR1 SQVTM and CDR2 ANQGSEA. CDR3 length equals 13 residues. V lost 6 bases, J lost 4 bases, and 15 bases lay in between. As DNA, the CDR3 is TGCAGCGTGGTCGTCTTGGAGGGCTATGGCTACACCTTC. Its protein product is CSVVVLEGYGYTF. Using reference TRBV29-1 and TRBJ1-2 for the parts outside the CDR3, the full variable domain is SAVISQKPSRDICQRGTSLTIQCQVDSQVTMMFWYRQQPGQSLTLIATANQGSEATYESGFVIDKFPISRPNLTFSTLTVSNMSPEDSSIYLCSVVVLEGYGYTFGSGTRLTVV.

This clone was picked up one time. The chain carries TRBV7-9 and TRBJ2-7, with TRBD2 identical over 8 bases. Germline V lookup: CDR1 SEHNR, CDR2 FQNEAQ (reference sequence). This CDR3 is built from 16 residues. The V segment lost 1 base and the J segment 5 bases; nucleotides outside the gene matches: 10. CDR3 nucleotide sequence: TGTGCCAGCAGCTTAGTTGCGGGGGGCCCTCGCGACGAGCAGTACTTC. Translation: CASSLVAGGPRDEQYF.

The rearrangement uses TRBV30 and TRBJ2-1; 11 bases line up with TRBD2. The CDR3 consists of 15 residues. From germline, CDR1 is GTSNPN and CDR2 SVGIG (reference sequence). The V gene end was trimmed by 0 bases and the J gene end by 8 bases; junction bases not matched to a gene: 6. The CDR3 loop is CAWSVIAGGSYEQFF. The CDR3 DNA sequence: TGTGCCTGGAGTGTAATAGCGGGGGGGTCCTATGAGCAGTTCTTC.

This sequence joins TRBV4-1 and TRBJ2-1, with 14 bases identical to TRBD2. Losses at the gene ends were 4 bases for V and 5 bases for J; bases not matched to a gene: 7. The germline V gene encodes CDR1 MGHRA and CDR2 YSYEKL. This CDR3 comprises 17 residues. In DNA, the CDR3 is TGCGCCAGCAGCCCTCCGGGACTAGCGGGGGAGGACAATGAGCAGTTCTTC. Its protein product is CASSPPGLAGEDNEQFF.

This chain connects TRBV5-1 to TRBJ2-7, with 7 bases identical to TRBD1. The CDR3 extends over 13 amino acids. The ends lost 0 bases at V and 5 bases at J; junction bases unmatched: 2. Looked up from germline, CDR1 is SGHRS and CDR2 is YFSETQ. The CDR3 here is CASSLEGAHEQYF. DNA of the CDR3: TGCGCCAGCAGCTTGGAGGGGGCCCACGAGCAGTACTTC.

The chain has TRBV27 and TRBJ1-2; 7 bases match TRBD1. The CDR3 runs 14 residues. Germline CDR1 is MNHEY and CDR2 is SMNVEV (reference sequence). J was trimmed by 4 bases and V by 5 bases; bases with no gene match: 7. The CDR3 sequence: CASSLQGIGYGYTF. CDR3 coding DNA: TGTGCCAGCAGTCTACAGGGGATCGGCTATGGCTACACCTTC.

The chain carries TRBV6-5 and TRBJ2-7, with a possible D match to TRBD1 (5 bases). The V end was cut by 5 bases, the J end by 6 bases, with 14 bases between. CDR1 is MNHEY, CDR2 SVGAGI, per germline. The CDR3 has 13 amino acids. CDR3 DNA sequence: TGTGCCAGCAGTCCCCACACAGGAGCCGAGCAGTACTTC. Translating gives CASSPHTGAEQYF.

The chain has TRBV5-1 and TRBJ2-5; 15 positions agree with TRBD2. Germline values: CDR1 SGHRS, CDR2 YFSETQ. J was trimmed by 2 bases and V by 4 bases; bases with no gene match: 3. The CDR3 spans 16 residues. The CDR3, as DNA: TGCGCCAGCAGCACAGGACTAGCGGGGGGGCAAGAGACCCAGTACTTC. Translated: CASSTGLAGGQETQYF.

This sequence joins TRBV2 and TRBJ1-1, with TRBD1 identical over 10 bases. The germline gives CDR1 SNHLY, CDR2 FYNNEI. After removal of 6 bases from V and 2 bases from J, the junction contained 6 bases not matched to a gene. The CDR3 spans 15 residues. CDR3 sequence reads: CASSRQGADNTEAFF. The DNA for the CDR3 is TGTGCCAGCAGCAGACAGGGGGCGGATAACACTGAAGCTTTCTTT.

The rearrangement uses TRBV4-1 and TRBJ2-1, with 10 bases aligning to TRBD2. The ends lost 0 bases at V and 8 bases at J; junction bases unmatched: 4. Germline V gene sequence: CDR1 MGHRA, CDR2 YSYEKL. The CDR3 loop spans 15 amino acids. The CDR3 loop reads CASSQESGGADEQFF. In nucleotides, the CDR3 is TGCGCCAGCAGCCAAGAAAGCGGGGGGGCCGATGAGCAGTTCTTC.